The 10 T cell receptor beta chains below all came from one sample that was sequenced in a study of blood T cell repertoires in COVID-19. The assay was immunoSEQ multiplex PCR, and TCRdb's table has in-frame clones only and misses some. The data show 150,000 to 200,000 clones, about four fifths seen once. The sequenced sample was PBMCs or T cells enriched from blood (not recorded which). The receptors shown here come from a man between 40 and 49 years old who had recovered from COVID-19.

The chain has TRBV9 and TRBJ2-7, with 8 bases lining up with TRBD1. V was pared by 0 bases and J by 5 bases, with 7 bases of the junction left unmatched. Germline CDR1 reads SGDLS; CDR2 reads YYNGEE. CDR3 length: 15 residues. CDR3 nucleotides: TGTGCCAGCAGCGTAGGGGGCCAGGGGGCGAACGAGCAGTACTTC. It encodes CASSVGGQGANEQYF.

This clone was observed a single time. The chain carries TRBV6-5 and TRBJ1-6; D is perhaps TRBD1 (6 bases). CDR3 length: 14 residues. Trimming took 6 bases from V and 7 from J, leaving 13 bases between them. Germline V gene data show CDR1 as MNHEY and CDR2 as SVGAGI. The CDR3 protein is CASSVGQPNSPLHF. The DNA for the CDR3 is TGTGCCAGCAGCGTCGGACAGCCGAATTCACCCCTCCACTTT.

CDR3 nucleotides: TGTGCCAGCAGCCAAACAAGGAGGGAACCAAACACTGAAGCTTTCTTT. Amino acids: CASSQTRREPNTEAFF. This sequence joins TRBV2 and TRBJ1-1; D unresolved. Germline CDR1 and CDR2: SNHLY and FYNNEI. The CDR3 loop spans 16 amino acids. Trimming pared 6 bases from V and 2 bases from J, leaving 19 bases between.

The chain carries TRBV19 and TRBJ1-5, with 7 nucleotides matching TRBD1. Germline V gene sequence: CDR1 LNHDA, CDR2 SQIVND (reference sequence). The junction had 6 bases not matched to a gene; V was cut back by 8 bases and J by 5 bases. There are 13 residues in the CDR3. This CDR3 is CASQRGRDQPQHF. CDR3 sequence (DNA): TGTGCCAGTCAAAGGGGGCGCGATCAGCCCCAGCATTTT.

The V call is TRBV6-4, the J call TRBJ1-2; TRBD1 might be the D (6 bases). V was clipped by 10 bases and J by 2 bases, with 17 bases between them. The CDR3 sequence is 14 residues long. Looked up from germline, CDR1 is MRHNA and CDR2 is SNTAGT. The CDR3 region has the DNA TGTGCCACCCAATCTACGGGGGGCAACTATGGCTACACCTTC. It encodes CATQSTGGNYGYTF.

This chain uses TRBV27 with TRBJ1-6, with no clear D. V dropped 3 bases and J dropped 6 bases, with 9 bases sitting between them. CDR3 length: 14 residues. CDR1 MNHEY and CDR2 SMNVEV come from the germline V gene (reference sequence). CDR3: CASSFPNLNSPLHF. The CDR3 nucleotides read TGTGCCAGCAGTTTCCCTAATCTTAATTCACCCCTCCACTTT.

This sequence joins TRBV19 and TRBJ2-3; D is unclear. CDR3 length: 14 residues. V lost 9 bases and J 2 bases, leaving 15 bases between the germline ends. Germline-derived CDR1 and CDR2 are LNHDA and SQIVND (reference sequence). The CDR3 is CASQPRVITDTQYF. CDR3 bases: TGTGCCAGCCAGCCCCGGGTCATCACAGATACGCAGTATTTT.

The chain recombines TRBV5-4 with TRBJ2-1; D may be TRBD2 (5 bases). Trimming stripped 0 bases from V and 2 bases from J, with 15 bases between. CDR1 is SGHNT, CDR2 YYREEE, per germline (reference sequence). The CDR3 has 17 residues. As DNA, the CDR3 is TGTGCCAGCAGCTTGGCTCGAAGTGGAGCGGCCTACAATGAGCAGTTCTTC. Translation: CASSLARSGAAYNEQFF.

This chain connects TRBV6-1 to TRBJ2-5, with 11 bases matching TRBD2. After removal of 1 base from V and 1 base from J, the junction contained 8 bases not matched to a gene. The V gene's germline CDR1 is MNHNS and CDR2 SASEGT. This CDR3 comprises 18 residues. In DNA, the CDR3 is TGTGCCAGCAGTGAAGATCTAGCGGGGGGCCCCCGCCAAGAGACCCAGTACTTC. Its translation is CASSEDLAGGPRQETQYF.

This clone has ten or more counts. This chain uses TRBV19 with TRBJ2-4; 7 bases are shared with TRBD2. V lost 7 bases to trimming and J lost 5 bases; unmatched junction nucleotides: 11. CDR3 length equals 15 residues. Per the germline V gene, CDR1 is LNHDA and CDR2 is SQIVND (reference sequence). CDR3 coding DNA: TGTGCCAGTACGACTAGCTCTCGTTTCGAAAACATTCAGTACTTC. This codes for CASTTSSRFENIQYF.